Below, one T cell receptor beta chain is given with its context. Its specificity is not known. This sample was included in a study of Ad26.COV2.S vaccination and SARS-CoV-2 variants. Study-wide points: Total responses of T cells may have been underestimated by the analyses of TCR breadth and depth. People who got the vaccine or the placebo had similar non-spike TCR breadth. The authors reported substantial breadth in spike-specific CD8+ and CD4+ T cell responses after vaccination. It was vaccine recipients, not placebo recipients, who had the higher spike-specific TCR breadth.

Germline V gene sequence: CDR1 MNHEY, CDR2 SVGEGT. CDR3 length equals 13 residues. The V and J ends lost 4 bases and 4 bases respectively, with 10 bases between them. Data came from immunoSEQ multiplex PCR; TCRdb stores just in-frame clones and leaves some out. The table lists 100,000 or so clones, roughly 80% of them singletons. Here the sequenced sample was peripheral blood, taken after recovery from COVID-19. The origin of this receptor is a human donor who had recovered from COVID-19. J is TRBJ1-2 and V is TRBV6-2 or TRBV6-3; D gene unclear. Here the CDR3 reads CASSSAEIYGYTF. The CDR3 DNA follows: TGTGCCAGCAGTTCCGCCGAAATCTATGGCTACACCTTC.